A selection of T cell receptor beta chains follows, all from one sample in a study of identifying expanded T cells in peripheral blood. Clones were sequenced by immunoSEQ multiplex PCR, and TCRdb holds only the in-frame ones, with some missing. Here the sample spans more than 75,000 clones, roughly 86% being singletons. Sequenced: blood. These receptors were obtained from a person between 18 and 70 years old in good health. Both conserved end residues are part of each CDR3. The order of the fields is D gene, clone size, V gene, J gene, CDR3 protein, CDR3 DNA. D genes are given only for firm matches. Size is stated for part of the rows, as once, few or many counts, or as a class when the clone is expanded.

NA	NA	TRBV11-3	TRBJ2-7	CASSLWGSYEQYF	TGTGCCAGCAGCTTATGGGGGTCCTACGAGCAGTACTTC
NA	NA	TRBV9	TRBJ2-7	CASSAGTFSYEQYF	TGTGCCAGCAGCGCGGGGACTTTCTCCTACGAGCAGTACTTC
TRBD1	NA	TRBV6-6	TRBJ2-3	CASSNPGTAHTDTQYF	TGTGCCAGCAGCAATCCCGGGACAGCCCACACAGATACGCAGTATTTT
NA	NA	TRBV5-1	TRBJ1-1	CASSGQSNTEAFF	TGCGCCAGCAGCGGACAGTCGAACACTGAAGCTTTCTTT
NA	NA	TRBV28	TRBJ2-1	CASGISGFSYNEQFF	TGTGCCAGCGGAATTAGCGGTTTCTCCTACAATGAGCAGTTCTTC
TRBD2	few	TRBV6-1	TRBJ2-1	CASSELAGGYNEQFF	TGTGCCAGCAGTGAACTAGCGGGGGGCTACAATGAGCAGTTCTTC
NA	NA	TRBV7-2	TRBJ1-2	CASTLTPTKGRYGYTF	TGTGCCAGCACCCTAACCCCGACCAAGGGGCGCTATGGCTACACCTTC
NA	NA	TRBV7-9	TRBJ1-2	CASSLGSTGEYGYTF	TGTGCCAGCAGCTTAGGTTCGACAGGCGAATATGGCTACACCTTC
NA	NA	TRBV6-1	TRBJ2-5	CASRLQETQYF	TGTGCCAGCAGGCTCCAAGAGACCCAGTACTTC
NA	NA	TRBV4-2	TRBJ2-3	CASTGGGDTDTQYF	TGTGCCAGCACCGGGGGCGGTGACACAGATACGCAGTATTTT
NA	NA	TRBV7-9	TRBJ2-1	CAIRVGGTQFF	TGTGCCATCCGGGTGGGCGGGACTCAGTTCTTC
NA	NA	TRBV28	TRBJ2-1	CASSLQGLVEQFF	TGTGCCAGCAGTTTGCAGGGGCTGGTTGAGCAGTTCTTC
TRBD1	NA	TRBV14	TRBJ2-3	CASSRWGQGGFTDTQYF	TGTGCCAGCAGCCGATGGGGACAGGGCGGTTTCACAGATACGCAGTATTTT
TRBD2	NA	TRBV9	TRBJ2-7	CASSPGDGLAGAYEQYF	TGTGCCAGCAGCCCAGGAGATGGACTAGCGGGAGCTTACGAGCAGTACTTC
NA	NA	TRBV11-2	TRBJ1-3	CASSPLGGNTIYF	TGTGCCAGCAGTCCCCTAGGTGGAAACACCATATATTTT
NA	few	TRBV25-1	TRBJ1-5	CASSSGTYSNQPQHF	TGTGCCAGCAGTTCCGGGACGTATAGCAATCAGCCCCAGCATTTT
NA	NA	TRBV7-9	TRBJ2-3	CASSLGGGPGDTQYF	TGTGCCAGCAGCTTAGGTGGGGGGCCAGGAGATACGCAGTATTTT
NA	NA	TRBV11-2	TRBJ2-1	CASSLGQINEQFF	TGTGCCAGCAGCTTAGGACAGATCAATGAGCAGTTCTTC
TRBD1	NA	TRBV7-8	TRBJ2-1	CASSRSDRAYEQFF	TGTGCCAGCAGCCGGTCGGACAGGGCATATGAGCAGTTCTTC
NA	NA	TRBV29-1	TRBJ1-6	CSAANRNNSPLHF	TGCAGCGCCGCGAACAGGAATAATTCACCCCTCCACTTT
NA	few	TRBV15	TRBJ1-1	CATSRDGRLNTEAFF	TGTGCCACCAGCAGAGACGGACGGTTGAACACTGAAGCTTTCTTT
NA	NA	TRBV7-9	TRBJ2-3	CASSLASFSTDTQYF	TGTGCCAGCAGCTTAGCCAGTTTTAGCACAGATACGCAGTATTTT
NA	few	TRBV19	TRBJ1-6	CASRQRIGGNSPLHF	TGTGCCAGTAGACAGAGGATAGGCGGTAATTCACCCCTCCACTTT